This T cell receptor beta chain comes out of a study of blood T cell repertoires in COVID-19 (dated by TCRdb to between 2020 and 2021). As for the study more broadly: Samples covering the acute and convalescent phases of COVID-19 were provided by collaborators in the United States, Italy and Spain. The samples were drawn from the first 160 participants of the ongoing ImmuneRACE study and from 1,254 subjects provided by 6 global collaborators. HLA class I and class II types, where available, came from metadata supplied by the sample provider rather than from assay-based typing. The prospective study material was composed of cDNA or gDNA derived from T cells, B-cell-depleted T cells, or PBMCs. The repertoires were released in a freely available public database meant as a resource for research on the immune response to SARS-CoV-2. The sample metadata nearly always contained a de-identified subject ID, COVID-19 status, age in years and sex. Subjects who had been exposed to COVID-19, were actively infected with it, or had recovered from it provided the deeply sampled blood TCRbeta repertoires that made up the dataset. General study outcomes and caveats: Clinical and demographic metadata were provided uncurated, with the amount varying by source and participant.

As for this clone: Its antigen is not yet known. It has no much larger one-base neighbor in the sample; base qualities were not kept.

Collaborating institutions collected whole blood in K2EDTA tubes following their own protocols. Collaborator samples were shipped for TCRbeta analysis as frozen whole blood, isolated PBMCs, or DNA extracted from either sample type. The V and J ends are trimmed by 3 bases and 6 bases, leaving 15 bases between them. Spanning cysteine to phenylalanine, the CDR3 consists of 16 amino acids. Of the read, only the CDR3 DNA is kept; its 48 bases are in frame from base 1. CDR1 and CDR2 were assigned from the germline V gene (reference sequence) as MNHEY and SMNVEV. TCRbeta CDR3 regions were amplified from genomic DNA by means of the immunoSEQ Assay, a bias-controlled multiplex PCR. Turning to the authors' computational methods: The number of nucleated cells in each sample was estimated from the amplification of reference gene primers within the assay. To quantify the absolute abundance of each unique TCRbeta CDR3 rearrangement, sequence reads were collapsed and filtered. Productive Simpson clonality was computed per sample as the square root of Simpson's diversity index over productive rearrangements. TCRdb provides this immuneACCESS table in a form limited to in-frame rearrangements. Some clones are lacking; in checked studies, under half of them reflect an unresolved V gene, and why the rest are absent is not known. V, J and clone size are taken as reported in that table, and D and trimming were inferred from the DNA itself. The sample yields some 85,000 clones; approximately 90% were counted once. The top ten hold 7.5% to 9.5% of the sample.

The chain was built from TRBV27 and TRBJ1-6, with no confidently assigned D gene. This sequence was found in a man aged 50-60 years with acute or convalescent COVID-19. Sample: peripheral blood. The CDR3 region reads CASSLLAANLNSPLHF. The DNA reads TGTGCCAGCAGTTTGTTGGCGGCCAATCTTAATTCACCCCTCCACTTT.